This T cell receptor (beta chain) is from a study of graft-versus-host responses after intestinal transplantation. Overall study context: Every one of the recipients received anti-thymocyte globulin induction and afterwards took tacrolimus and steroids for about 3 years. Study-level results: High graft-versus-host to host-versus-graft clonal ratios were found in allografts of patients who had graft-donor T cell macrochimerism.

The CDR3 extends over 16 amino acids. The V gene lost 4 bases and the J gene lost 6 bases, with 24 bases spanning the gap. CDR1 and CDR2 from the germline V gene are SQVTM and ANQGSEA. Remarks on this clone: Its antigen remains unidentified.

Clones were sequenced by immunoSEQ multiplex PCR, and TCRdb holds only the in-frame ones, with some missing. Of 80,000 to 100,000 clones in the sample, around 92% were seen once. The chain employs TRBV29-1 and TRBJ1-1; the D gene is possibly TRBD1 (5 bases). The sequence came from a human donor who was the organ donor for an intestinal transplant. The material sequenced was unstimulated CD8+ T cells sorted from spleen or lymph node cells, taken before transplant. CDR3 sequence: CSVGSWGFLELPEAFF. CDR3 sequence (DNA): TGCAGCGTTGGGAGTTGGGGCTTCTTAGAGCTCCCTGAAGCTTTCTTT.